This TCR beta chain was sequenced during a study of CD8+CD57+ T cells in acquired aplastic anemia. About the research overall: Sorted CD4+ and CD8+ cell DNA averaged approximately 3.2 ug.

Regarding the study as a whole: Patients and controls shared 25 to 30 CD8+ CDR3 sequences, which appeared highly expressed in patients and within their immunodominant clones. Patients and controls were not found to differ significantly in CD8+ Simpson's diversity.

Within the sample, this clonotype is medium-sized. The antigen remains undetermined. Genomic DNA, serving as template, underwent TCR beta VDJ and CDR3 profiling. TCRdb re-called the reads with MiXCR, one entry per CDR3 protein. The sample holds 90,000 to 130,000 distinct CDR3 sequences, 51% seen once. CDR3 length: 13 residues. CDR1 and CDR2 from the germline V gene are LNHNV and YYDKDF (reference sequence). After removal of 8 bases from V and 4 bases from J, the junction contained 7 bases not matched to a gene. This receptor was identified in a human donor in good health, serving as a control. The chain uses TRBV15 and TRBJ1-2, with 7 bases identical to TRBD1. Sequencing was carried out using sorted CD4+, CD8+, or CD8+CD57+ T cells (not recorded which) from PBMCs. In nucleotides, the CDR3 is TGTGCCACCCAACCGGGACAGCTCTATGGCTACACCTTC. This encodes CATQPGQLYGYTF.